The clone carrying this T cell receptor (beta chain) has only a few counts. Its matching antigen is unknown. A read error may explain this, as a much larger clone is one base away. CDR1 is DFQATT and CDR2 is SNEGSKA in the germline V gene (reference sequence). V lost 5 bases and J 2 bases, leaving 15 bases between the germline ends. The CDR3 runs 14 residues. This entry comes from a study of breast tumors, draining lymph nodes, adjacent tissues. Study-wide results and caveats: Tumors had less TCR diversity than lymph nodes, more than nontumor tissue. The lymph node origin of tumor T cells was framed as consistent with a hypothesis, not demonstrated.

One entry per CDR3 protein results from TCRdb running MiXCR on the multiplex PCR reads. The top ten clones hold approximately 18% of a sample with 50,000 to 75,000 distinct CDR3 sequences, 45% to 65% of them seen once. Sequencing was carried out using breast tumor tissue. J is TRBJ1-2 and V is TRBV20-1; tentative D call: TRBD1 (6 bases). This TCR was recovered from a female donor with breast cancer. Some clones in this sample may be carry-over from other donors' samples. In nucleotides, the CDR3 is TGCAGTGCTCCGGACAGTTACCTCAACTATGGCTACACCTTC. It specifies CSAPDSYLNYGYTF.